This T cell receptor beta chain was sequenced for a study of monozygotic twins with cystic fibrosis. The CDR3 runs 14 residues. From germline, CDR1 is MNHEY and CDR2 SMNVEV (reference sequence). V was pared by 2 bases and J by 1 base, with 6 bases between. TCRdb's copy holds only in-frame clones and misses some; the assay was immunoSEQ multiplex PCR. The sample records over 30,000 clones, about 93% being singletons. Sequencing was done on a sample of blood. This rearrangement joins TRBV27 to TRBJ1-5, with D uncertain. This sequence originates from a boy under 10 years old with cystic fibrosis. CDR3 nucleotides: TGTGCCAGCAGTTTAGCTCAGAGCAATCAGCCCCAGCATTTT. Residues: CASSLAQSNQPQHF.